This T cell receptor beta chain was observed in a study of Graves' ophthalmopathy and Graves' hyperthyroidism. Notes on the study in general: Separation of ophthalmopathy from stable hyperthyroidism was achieved by a 13-signature model, at roughly 88% sensitivity and around 81% specificity. Thyroid clonotypes that were expanded above 0.001 frequency mostly also appeared in blood. For predicting ophthalmopathy progression, the model had 60% to 71% sensitivity and 72.22% specificity.

Amplified material comprised TCR beta CDR3 regions derived from RNA transcripts. First-round RT-PCR with HTBI primers preceded a second-round multiplex PCR. One entry per CDR3 protein, called by TCRdb with MiXCR from the multiplex PCR reads. The table has about 700,000 distinct CDR3 sequences, roughly two fifths seen once. The CDR3 runs to 15 residues. The germline CDR1 and CDR2 sequences are SQVTM and ANQGSEA. Concerning this clonotype: Its antigen is unidentified.

Moderate-to-severe activity, CAS ≥3, NOSPECS ≥4 and duration under 3 months were recorded for donors with ophthalmopathy. Source material: peripheral blood. The chain uses TRBV29-1 and TRBJ1-3; no reliable D call. The clonotype was recovered from an adult man with Graves' ophthalmopathy. CDR3 loop: CSDWRPTTSGNTIYF. CDR3 DNA sequence: TGCAGTGATTGGAGACCGACGACCTCTGGAAACACCATATATTTT.